These 4 T cell receptor beta chains were all obtained from the same sample, sequenced in a study of blood T cell repertoires in COVID-19 (dated by TCRdb to 2020 to 2021). The library was obtained by the immunoSEQ multiplex PCR assay. TCRdb obtained this table from immuneACCESS and retained in-frame rearrangements with V and J assigned. These tables miss some clones; where compared with another copy, unresolved V genes account for less than half of the shortfall, and the remainder is unexplained. This sample comprises 200,000 to 250,000 clones, 80% to 85% of them detected only once. Together, the top ten hold roughly 4.9% of the sample. The specimen sequenced was peripheral blood. Source of these receptors: a human donor in a cohort sampled during active COVID-19.

This clone was detected a few times. The chain carries TRBV5-1 and TRBJ1-2; D is unresolved. The CDR3 covers 12 residues. V lost 5 bases and J 4 bases, leaving 9 bases between the germline ends. Germline V gene sequence: CDR1 SGHRS, CDR2 YFSETQ. CDR3 sequence reads: CASSHGIYGYTF. The CDR3 nucleotides are TGCGCCAGCAGTCACGGGATCTATGGCTACACCTTC.

The CDR3 nucleotides read TGTGCCAGTTCTAGGGGGCATACTGAAGCTTTCTTT. It yields the protein CASSRGHTEAFF. The chain uses TRBV19 and TRBJ1-1; 7 bases line up with TRBD1. The trim removed 8 bases at V and 5 bases at J, leaving 5 bases unmatched. The CDR3 length is 12 residues. Germline values: CDR1 LNHDA, CDR2 SQIVND (reference sequence).

This sequence joins TRBV2 and TRBJ2-6; 8 positions match TRBD1. Trimming at V came to 2 bases and at J to 0 bases, leaving 12 bases not matched to a gene. Looked up from germline, CDR1 is SNHLY and CDR2 is FYNNEI. This CDR3 is built from 20 residues. For the CDR3, the DNA is TGTGCCAGCAGTGAAATATTAAGTGGACAGGGACCCTCTGGGGCCAACGTCCTGACTTTC. Translated: CASSEILSGQGPSGANVLTF.

The V gene is TRBV6-2 or TRBV6-3, the J gene TRBJ2-1; no definite D call. Trimming removed 2 bases at V and 0 bases at J, with 8 bases between. The V gene's germline CDR1 is MNHEY and CDR2 SVGEGT. This CDR3 comprises 15 residues. As DNA, the CDR3 is TGTGCCAGCAGTTACAGCGTACTCTCCTACAATGAGCAGTTCTTC. Amino acids: CASSYSVLSYNEQFF.